These 21 T cell receptor beta chains share one sample of origin, sequenced in a study of shared clonotypes between healthy human individuals (dated by TCRdb to 2020 to 2022). Library creation used the immunoSEQ multiplex PCR assay. TCRdb retrieved this table from immuneACCESS and kept in-frame rearrangements only. Not all clones are present; in checked studies, unresolved V genes account for under half, and no reason is known for the remainder. Counted in this sample were fewer than 650,000 clones; 75% to 85% of them appeared once. The top ten clonotypes cover 10% to 15% of the sample. The sample taken for sequencing was PBMCs. Receptor source: a woman in her 40s in good health. Some clones in this sample may be carry-over from other donors' samples.

This clone was observed once. The chain recombines TRBV19 with TRBJ2-7; D is unresolved. Germline V CDR1 and CDR2: LNHDA, SQIVND (reference sequence). V was pared by 6 bases and J by 6 bases, with 21 bases between. This CDR3 is 15 amino acids long. Here the CDR3 DNA reads TGTGCCAGTAGACCCCATTCCCGTCAAGCTTCCGAGCAGTACTTC. Amino acids: CASRPHSRQASEQYF.

The J gene is TRBJ2-4, the V gene TRBV4-2, with TRBD2 identical over 8 bases. Germline V gene sequence: CDR1 LGHNA, CDR2 YNFKEQ. With 0 bases clipped from V and 6 bases from J, the junction kept 1 base outside the gene matches. The CDR3 is made up of 14 amino acids. The DNA for the CDR3 is TGTGCCAGCAGCCAAGAGAGCGGGAGAAACATTCAGTACTTC. Protein: CASSQESGRNIQYF.

V gene TRBV11-2 combines with J gene TRBJ2-7, with D perhaps matching TRBD1 (6 bases). Trimming removed 3 bases from V and 4 bases from J, with 13 bases in between. The length of the CDR3 is 14 residues. Germline CDR1 is SGHAT and CDR2 is FQNNGV. The CDR3 region is CASSFPGAFYEQYF. CDR3 in DNA: TGTGCCAGCAGCTTCCCAGGGGCGTTTTACGAGCAGTACTTC.

V gene TRBV7-9 combines with J gene TRBJ2-7; D not resolved. Trimming stripped 5 bases from V and 2 bases from J, with 10 bases between. This CDR3 is built from 13 residues. The germline gives CDR1 SEHNR, CDR2 FQNEAQ (reference sequence). The chain's CDR3 is CASSPPWAYEQYF. CDR3 DNA sequence: TGTGCCAGCAGCCCCCCCTGGGCCTACGAGCAGTACTTC.

Points on this clone: With a much larger clone just one base away, this may be a read error. The same CDR3 also results from other DNA sequences found in this sample. The chain combines TRBV4-1 with TRBJ2-7; 8 nucleotides match TRBD2. Germline CDR1 reads MGHRA; CDR2 reads YSYEKL. The CDR3 runs to 16 residues. The CDR3 coding sequence is TGCGCTAGCAGCCGCACGCCCGGACTAGCTCAACTCGGTCAGTACTTC. This encodes CASSRTPGLAQLGQYF.

The genes are TRBV13 and TRBJ1-2, with 9 bases aligning to TRBD1. The germline CDR1 and CDR2 sequences are PRHDT and FYEKMQ (reference sequence). The J segment lost 4 bases and the V segment lost 3 bases, leaving 3 bases of the junction unmatched. The CDR3 consists of 14 residues. The CDR3 region is CASSFRQGGYGYTF. CDR3 in DNA: TGTGCCAGCAGCTTCCGACAGGGGGGCTATGGCTACACCTTC.

This chain joins TRBV2 and TRBJ2-2, with D uncertain. Germline CDR1 SNHLY, CDR2 FYNNEI. The CDR3 is 13 residues long. The V gene lost 4 bases and the J gene lost 6 bases, with 9 bases spanning the gap. CDR3 coding DNA: TGTGCCAGCAGTGGTCAGATGGCCGGGGAGCTGTTTTTT. It codes for CASSGQMAGELFF.

The chain carries TRBV28 and TRBJ2-7; no clear D. Germline CDR1 and CDR2: MDHEN and SYDVKM. The CDR3 length is 14 residues. V lost 3 bases and J 6 bases, leaving 15 bases between the germline ends. The CDR3 nucleotides are TGTGCCAGCAGTTTCTCCTCTCATATTGTCGAGCAGTACTTC. Translated: CASSFSSHIVEQYF.

This chain uses TRBV30 with TRBJ2-1; 9 bases fit TRBD2. Germline trimming cut 0 bases from V and 7 bases from J; bases unmatched to any gene: 10. Germline lookup yields CDR1 GTSNPN and CDR2 SVGIG (reference sequence). The CDR3 spans 16 residues. For the CDR3, the DNA is TGTGCCTGGAGTGTACTGGGCGGGAGGGCCGGTAATGAGCAGTTCTTC. Protein: CAWSVLGGRAGNEQFF.

This rearrangement joins TRBV13 to TRBJ2-7, with TRBD2 identical over 11 bases. This CDR3 region has 17 residues. Germline V gene sequence: CDR1 PRHDT, CDR2 FYEKMQ (reference sequence). V was pared by 4 bases and J by 3 bases, with 11 bases of the junction left unmatched. This chain's CDR3 is CASSSFLGTSGNYEQYF. In DNA form, the CDR3 reads TGTGCCAGCAGCTCCTTTCTGGGGACTAGCGGAAACTACGAGCAGTACTTC.

This chain connects TRBV7-9 to TRBJ2-5; perhaps TRBD2 as D (6 bases). CDR1 is SEHNR, CDR2 FQNEAQ, per germline (reference sequence). Trimming left V 2 bases short and J 4 bases short, with 14 bases between. The CDR3 runs to 15 residues. This chain's CDR3 is CASSLSSGRSETQYF. In DNA, the CDR3 is TGTGCCAGCAGCTTAAGTTCAGGGAGGTCAGAGACCCAGTACTTC.

The V and J genes are TRBV9 and TRBJ2-5; TRBD2 aligns across 8 bases. CDR1 is SGDLS, CDR2 YYNGEE, per germline. This CDR3 region has 15 residues. The V segment lost 0 bases and the J segment 4 bases; nucleotides outside the gene matches: 5. The CDR3 DNA follows: TGTGCCAGCAGCGTAGATGGCGGGAGGCGAGAGACCCAGTACTTC. It specifies CASSVDGGRRETQYF.

V is TRBV7-2 and J is TRBJ1-6; no clear D gene. Germline CDR1 is SGHTA and CDR2 is FQGNSA. Trimming shortened V by 2 bases and J by 13 bases, and 15 bases separated the two germline ends. The CDR3 is made up of 14 amino acids. CDR3 sequence reads: CASSLIRGALPLHF. In nucleotides, the CDR3 is TGTGCCAGCAGCTTAATTCGAGGCGCGCTCCCCCTCCACTTT.

The chain combines TRBV6-5 with TRBJ1-2, with TRBD1 identical over 7 bases. Germline trimming cut 2 bases from V and 8 bases from J; bases unmatched to any gene: 11. Germline CDR1 is MNHEY and CDR2 is SVGAGI. This CDR3 has 15 amino acids. The CDR3 spells CASSYSRGQQSGYTF. The CDR3 DNA is TGTGCCAGCAGTTACAGCCGGGGACAGCAGAGCGGCTACACCTTC.

The genes are TRBV7-9 and TRBJ1-2; D remains ambiguous. With 1 base removed from V and 3 bases from J, the gap between germline ends came to 6 bases. The CDR3 extends over 13 amino acids. Per germline, CDR1 SEHNR and CDR2 FQNEAQ (reference sequence). CDR3 nucleotides: TGTGCCAGCAGCTTAGGTAGCGACTATGGCTACACCTTC. It codes for CASSLGSDYGYTF.

As for this clone: Other DNA sequences in the sample encode the same CDR3. V gene TRBV2 combines with J gene TRBJ1-5; unclear D gene. This CDR3 region has 13 residues. The germline V and J ends were trimmed by 6 bases and 2 bases, with 8 bases remaining between them. CDR1 is SNHLY and CDR2 is FYNNEI in the germline V gene. DNA for the CDR3: TGTGCCAGCAGCGGGGAGGGCAATCAGCCCCAGCATTTT. The encoded protein is CASSGEGNQPQHF.

The chain links TRBV28 to TRBJ1-5, with D possibly being TRBD1 (5 bases). From germline, CDR1 is MDHEN and CDR2 SYDVKM. V lost 11 bases and J lost 2, with 16 bases in between. This CDR3 region has 14 residues. The CDR3 loop is CAGRSGLGNQPQHF. The DNA for the CDR3 is TGTGCCGGACGATCAGGGTTGGGCAATCAGCCCCAGCATTTT.

V and J are TRBV19 and TRBJ1-5; D is possibly TRBD1 (5 bases). Germline values: CDR1 LNHDA, CDR2 SQIVND (reference sequence). With 6 bases removed from V and 3 bases from J, the gap between germline ends came to 15 bases. The CDR3 runs 15 residues. The CDR3 loop is CASRPPGLPNQPQHF. The CDR3 nucleotides are TGTGCCAGTAGGCCACCGGGACTCCCCAATCAGCCCCAGCATTTT.

The rearrangement joins TRBV28 to TRBJ2-3, with a weak D call TRBD2 (6 bases). Germline CDR1 reads MDHEN; CDR2 reads SYDVKM. The CDR3 consists of 15 residues. Trimming left V 3 bases short and J 2 bases short, with 12 bases between. The CDR3 DNA follows: TGTGCCAGCAGTTTCGGCGGGACCCTCACAGATACGCAGTATTTT. It encodes CASSFGGTLTDTQYF.

The rearrangement links TRBV19 to TRBJ2-3, with TRBD1 matching over 9 bases. Germline loops: CDR1 LNHDA, CDR2 SQIVND (reference sequence). There are 18 residues in the CDR3. V shed 3 bases and J 3 bases; nucleotides not matched to a gene: 13. The CDR3 here is CASSMSRGGTGSTDTQYF. The CDR3, as DNA: TGTGCCAGTAGTATGAGTAGAGGAGGGACAGGGTCTACAGATACGCAGTATTTT.

This chain joins TRBV4-3 and TRBJ1-3, with D unclear. This CDR3 region has 15 residues. In germline, CDR1 is LGHNA, CDR2 YSLEER. The ends were cut back, 1 base at V and 4 bases at J, with 11 bases in the middle. This CDR3 reads CASSQGSAAGNTIYF. CDR3 nucleotide sequence: TGCGCCAGCAGCCAAGGTTCGGCAGCCGGAAACACCATATATTTT.